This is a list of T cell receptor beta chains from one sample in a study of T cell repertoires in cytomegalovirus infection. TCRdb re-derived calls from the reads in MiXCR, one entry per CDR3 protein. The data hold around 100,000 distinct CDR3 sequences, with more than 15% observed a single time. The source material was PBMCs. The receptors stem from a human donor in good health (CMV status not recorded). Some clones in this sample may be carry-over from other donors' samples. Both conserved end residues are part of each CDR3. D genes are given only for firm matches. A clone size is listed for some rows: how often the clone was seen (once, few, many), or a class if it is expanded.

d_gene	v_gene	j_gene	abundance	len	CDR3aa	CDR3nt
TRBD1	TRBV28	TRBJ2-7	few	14	CASSHRGLPDEQYF	TGTGCCAGCAGCCACAGGGGGTTGCCGGACGAGCAGTACTTC
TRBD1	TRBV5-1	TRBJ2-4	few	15	CASSLDGQGLNIQYF	TGCGCCAGCAGCTTGGATGGACAGGGACTTAACATTCAGTACTTC
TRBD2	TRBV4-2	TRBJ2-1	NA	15	CASSRGPSGEDEQFF	TGTGCCAGCAGCCGGGGCCCTAGCGGGGAGGATGAGCAGTTCTTC
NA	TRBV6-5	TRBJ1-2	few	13	CASSVSPNYGYTF	TGTGCCAGCAGTGTTAGTCCTAACTATGGCTACACCTTC
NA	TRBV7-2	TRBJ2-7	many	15	CASSLAGGVGYEQYF	TGTGCCAGCAGCTTAGCGGGGGGCGTGGGGTACGAGCAGTACTTC
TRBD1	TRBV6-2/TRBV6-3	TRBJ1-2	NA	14	CASRETGGKDGYTF	TGTGCCAGCAGAGAGACAGGGGGGAAGGATGGCTACACCTTC
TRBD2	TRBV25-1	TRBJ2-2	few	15	CASKTGLAGTGELFF	TGTGCCAGCAAAACAGGACTAGCGGGGACCGGGGAGCTGTTTTTT
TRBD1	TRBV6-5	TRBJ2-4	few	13	CASSYIQGSIQYF	TGTGCCAGCAGTTATATACAGGGGAGCATTCAGTACTTC
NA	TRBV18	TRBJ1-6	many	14	CASSPQLGNSPLHF	TGTGCCAGCTCCCCCCAATTGGGTAATTCACCCCTCCACTTT
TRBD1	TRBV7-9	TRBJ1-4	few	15	CASSITGQGHEKLFF	TGTGCCAGCAGCATCACGGGACAGGGCCATGAAAAACTGTTTTTT
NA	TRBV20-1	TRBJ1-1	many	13	CSAPRTVDTEAFF	TGCAGTGCTCCCCGGACAGTGGACACTGAAGCTTTCTTT
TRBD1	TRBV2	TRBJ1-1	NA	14	CASRIRGHNTEAFF	TGTGCCAGCAGGATCAGGGGGCACAACACTGAAGCTTTCTTT
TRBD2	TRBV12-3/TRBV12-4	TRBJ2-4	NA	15	CASSYLAVAKNIQYF	TGTGCCAGCAGTTACCTAGCGGTAGCCAAAAACATTCAGTACTTC
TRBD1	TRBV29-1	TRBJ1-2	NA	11	CIARTGDGYTF	TGCATCGCGAGGACAGGGGACGGCTACACCTTC
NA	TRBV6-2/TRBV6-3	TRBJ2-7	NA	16	CASSCSGTTSSYEQYF	TGTGCCAGCAGTTGCTCCGGAACCACGAGCTCCTACGAGCAGTACTTC
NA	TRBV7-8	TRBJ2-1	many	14	CASSLEFSYNEQFF	TGTGCCAGCAGCTTAGAATTCTCCTACAATGAGCAGTTCTTC
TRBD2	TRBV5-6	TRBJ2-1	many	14	CASSPKRELGEQFF	TGTGCCAGCAGCCCAAAGCGGGAACTCGGTGAGCAGTTCTTC
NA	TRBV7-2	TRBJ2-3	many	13	CASRWTPEDTQYF	TGTGCCAGCAGATGGACCCCCGAGGATACGCAGTATTTT
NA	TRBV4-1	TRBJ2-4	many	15	CASSQEYAGPNIQYF	TGCGCCAGCAGCCAAGAATACGCAGGGCCAAACATTCAGTACTTC
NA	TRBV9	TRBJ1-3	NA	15	CASSVNGYSGNTIYF	TGTGCCAGCAGCGTCAACGGGTACTCTGGAAACACCATATATTTT
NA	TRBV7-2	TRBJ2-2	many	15	CASSLVVAHTGELFF	TGTGCCAGCAGCTTAGTGGTTGCCCACACCGGGGAGCTGTTTTTT
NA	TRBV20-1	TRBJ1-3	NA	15	CSASHSQPSGNTIYF	TGCAGTGCCAGCCACAGCCAACCCTCTGGAAACACCATATATTTT
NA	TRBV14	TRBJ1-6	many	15	CASSQDWDNNSPLHF	TGTGCCAGCAGCCAAGATTGGGACAATAATTCACCCCTCCACTTT
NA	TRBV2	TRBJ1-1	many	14	CASRRTQRNTEAFF	TGTGCCAGCAGGCGGACACAAAGAAACACTGAAGCTTTCTTT
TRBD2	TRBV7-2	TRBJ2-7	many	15	CASSLTSGGSYEQYF	TGTGCCAGCAGCTTAACTAGCGGGGGGTCCTACGAGCAGTACTTC
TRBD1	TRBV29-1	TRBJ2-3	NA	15	CSANTPDRGTDTQYF	TGCAGCGCCAACACCCCAGACAGGGGCACAGATACGCAGTATTTT
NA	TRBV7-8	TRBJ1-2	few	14	CASSLQAGGYGYTF	TGTGCCAGCAGCTTACAGGCGGGGGGCTATGGCTACACCTTC
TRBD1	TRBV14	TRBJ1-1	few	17	CASSQDITGGENTEAFF	TGTGCCAGCAGCCAAGACATAACAGGGGGCGAGAACACTGAAGCTTTCTTT
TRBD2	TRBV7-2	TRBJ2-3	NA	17	CASSLRSGGALTDTQYF	TGTGCCAGCAGCTTAAGAAGCGGGGGGGCCCTTACAGATACGCAGTATTTT
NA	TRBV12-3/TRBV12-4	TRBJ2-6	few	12	CACIAGANVLTF	TGTGCCTGTATCGCTGGGGCCAACGTCCTGACTTTC
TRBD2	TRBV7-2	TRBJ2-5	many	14	CASSRLPRGETQYF	TGTGCCAGCAGCAGACTCCCGCGGGGGGAGACCCAGTACTTC
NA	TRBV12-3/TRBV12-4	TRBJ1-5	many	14	CASTDGMLNQPQHF	TGTGCCAGCACCGACGGAATGCTCAATCAGCCCCAGCATTTT
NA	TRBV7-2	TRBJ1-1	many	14	CASSFQGRNTEAFF	TGTGCCAGCAGCTTTCAGGGGCGGAACACTGAAGCTTTCTTT
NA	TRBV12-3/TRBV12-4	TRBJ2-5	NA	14	CASASRGPRETQYF	TGTGCCAGCGCTAGCAGGGGACCTCGAGAGACCCAGTACTTC
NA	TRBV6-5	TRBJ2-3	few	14	CASKLAPITDTQYF	TGTGCCAGCAAGTTGGCTCCGATCACAGATACGCAGTATTTT
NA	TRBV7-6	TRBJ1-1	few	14	CASSAAGQQTEAFF	TGTGCCAGCAGCGCCGCCGGACAGCAAACTGAAGCTTTCTTT
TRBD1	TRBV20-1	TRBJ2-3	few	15	CSARQGQDGSDTQYF	TGCAGTGCTAGACAGGGACAGGATGGATCGGATACGCAGTATTTT
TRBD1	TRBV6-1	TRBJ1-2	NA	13	CASRRGQNYGYTF	TGTGCCAGCAGGAGGGGACAGAACTATGGCTACACCTTC
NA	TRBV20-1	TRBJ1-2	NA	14	CSARGAGVNYGYTF	TGCAGTGCACGTGGGGCAGGGGTTAACTATGGCTACACCTTC
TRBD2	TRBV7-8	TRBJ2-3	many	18	CASSSNRLAGGPTDTQYF	TGTGCCAGCAGCTCAAACCGACTAGCGGGGGGTCCCACAGATACGCAGTATTTT
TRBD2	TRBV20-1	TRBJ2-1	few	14	CSAKASGGVYEQFF	TGCAGTGCGAAGGCTAGCGGGGGGGTTTATGAGCAGTTCTTC
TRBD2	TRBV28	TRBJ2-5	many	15	CASSPPGGSEETQYF	TGTGCCAGCAGCCCACCGGGGGGATCGGAAGAGACCCAGTACTTC
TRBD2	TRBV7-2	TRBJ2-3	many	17	CASSSPGSGGATDTQYF	TGTGCCAGCAGCTCCCCCGGCAGCGGGGGGGCAACAGATACGCAGTATTTT
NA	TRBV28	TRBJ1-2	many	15	CASSLLPGLNYGYTF	TGTGCCAGCAGTTTATTGCCCGGACTGAACTATGGCTACACCTTC
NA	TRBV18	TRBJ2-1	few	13	CASSPQVRNEQFF	TGTGCCAGCTCACCTCAGGTGCGAAATGAGCAGTTCTTC
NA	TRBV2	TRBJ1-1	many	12	CASIPFGGEAFF	TGTGCCAGCATTCCCTTCGGAGGTGAAGCTTTCTTT
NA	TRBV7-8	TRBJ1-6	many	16	CASSHGGARDNSPLHF	TGTGCCAGCAGCCACGGGGGGGCTAGGGATAATTCACCCCTCCACTTT
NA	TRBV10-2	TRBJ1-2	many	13	CASSESSLHGYTF	TGCGCCAGCAGTGAGTCATCTCTTCATGGCTACACCTTC
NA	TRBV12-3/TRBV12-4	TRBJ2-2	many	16	CASSFSVRVRTGELFF	TGTGCCAGCAGTTTCAGTGTACGGGTTCGCACCGGGGAGCTGTTTTTT
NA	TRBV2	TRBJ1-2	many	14	CASSPRVVGYGYTF	TGTGCCAGCAGCCCAAGGGTCGTAGGCTATGGCTACACCTTC
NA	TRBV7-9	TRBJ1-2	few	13	CASSFPSIGGYTF	TGTGCCAGCAGCTTTCCGAGTATTGGAGGCTACACCTTC
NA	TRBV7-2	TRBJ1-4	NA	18	CASSSELDGQATNEKLFF	TGTGCCAGCAGCTCAGAATTGGACGGGCAAGCAACTAATGAAAAACTGTTTTTT
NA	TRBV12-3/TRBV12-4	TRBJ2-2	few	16	CASSLGSGAKTGELFF	TGTGCCAGCAGTTTAGGTAGTGGGGCAAAAACCGGGGAGCTGTTTTTT
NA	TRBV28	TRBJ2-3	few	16	CASSLMWSQGSDTQYF	TGTGCCAGCAGTTTAATGTGGTCGCAGGGATCAGATACGCAGTATTTT
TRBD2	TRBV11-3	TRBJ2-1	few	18	CASSLSGTSGGISNEQFF	TGTGCCAGCAGTTTGTCTGGGACTAGCGGGGGGATCTCCAATGAGCAGTTCTTC
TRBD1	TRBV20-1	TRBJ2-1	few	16	CSARPRGSGSYNEQFF	TGCAGTGCTAGACCCAGGGGGAGTGGCTCCTACAATGAGCAGTTCTTC